These 18 T cell receptor beta chains were sequenced from one sample in a study of identical twins. TCRdb reprocessed the 5' RACE reads with MiXCR, giving one entry per CDR3 protein. The sample has under 900,000 distinct CDR3 sequences; 18% are singletons. These data were also filed under a second study, of T cells expressing NK-cell markers.

The sequenced material came from PBMCs. The receptors were gathered from a woman in her late teens or twenties in good health.

The chain combines TRBV20-1 with TRBJ2-7, with D unclear. Germline assignment: CDR1 DFQATT and CDR2 SNEGSKA (reference sequence). V was shortened by 3 bases and J by 6 bases, with 15 bases between the two germline ends. The CDR3 length is 13 residues. The CDR3 DNA reads TGCAGTGCTAGCCCATTCGTCTCGCGCGAGCAGTACTTC. It specifies CSASPFVSREQYF.

In this sample, this clonotype turned up a few times. J is TRBJ1-2 and V is TRBV11-2; 7 bases match TRBD1. The CDR3 length is 15 residues. Germline V lookup: CDR1 SGHAT, CDR2 FQNNGV. V trimming: 4 bases; J trimming: 4 bases; junction bases outside the gene matches: 9. The CDR3 loop reads CASSSANRGLYGYTF. DNA for the CDR3: TGTGCCAGCAGCTCCGCTAACAGGGGACTCTATGGCTACACCTTC.

This clonotype occurred many times. The V gene is TRBV10-2, the J gene TRBJ2-7; D gene uncertain. The V gene lost 8 bases and the J gene lost 0 bases, with 14 bases spanning the gap. This CDR3 is 14 amino acids long. CDR1 is WSHSY, CDR2 SAAADI, per germline. CDR3 in amino acids: CASHDWMSSYEQYF. CDR3 coding DNA: TGCGCCAGCCACGACTGGATGAGCTCCTACGAGCAGTACTTC.

This clonotype came up a few times. Written as DNA, the CDR3 is TGTGCCAGCGGCCTAGTTGTTTCCTACAATGAGCAGTTCTTC. Protein: CASGLVVSYNEQFF. The genes are TRBV7-2 and TRBJ2-1; D remains unclear. Deletions cut 8 bases from V and 1 base from J, with 12 bases between. Germline-derived CDR1 and CDR2 are SGHTA and FQGNSA. This CDR3 is built from 14 residues.

This sequence joins TRBV25-1 and TRBJ2-3, with a possible D match to TRBD2 (7 bases). The CDR3 is 17 amino acids. Deletions cut 2 bases from V and 6 bases from J, with 21 bases between. Per germline, CDR1 MGHDK and CDR2 SYGVNS. The CDR3 DNA is TGTGCCAGCAGTGAACATGTGGGGGGGGGGCCCCGGGATACGCAGTATTTT. Translated, it gives CASSEHVGGGPRDTQYF.

This clonotype has only a few counts. V usage is TRBV7-2 and J usage is TRBJ2-7; D is unresolved. The CDR3 consists of 13 residues. V lost 5 bases and J lost 3, with 11 bases in between. The germline CDR1 and CDR2 sequences are SGHTA and FQGNSA. The CDR3 loop is CASSLSLFYEQYF. CDR3 nucleotide sequence: TGTGCCAGCAGCCTTAGCCTCTTCTACGAGCAGTACTTC.

This clonotype was found a few times. V usage is TRBV5-5 and J usage is TRBJ2-1; D unclear. Trimming removed 1 base at V and 7 bases at J, with 9 bases between. Germline V gene lookup returns CDR1 SGHKS and CDR2 YYEKEE (reference sequence). The CDR3 has 13 residues. CDR3 nucleotide sequence: TGTGCCAGCAGCTTGACCCAACGGAATGAGCAGTTCTTC. Translating gives CASSLTQRNEQFF.

This clonotype was observed at least ten times. V gene TRBV20-1 combines with J gene TRBJ1-2; TRBD1 aligns across 8 bases. V was pared by 5 bases and J by 3 bases, with 2 bases of the junction left unmatched. This CDR3 is built from 12 residues. CDR1 is DFQATT and CDR2 is SNEGSKA in the germline V gene (reference sequence). The CDR3 protein is CSAAQGDYGYTF. CDR3 in DNA: TGCAGTGCTGCACAGGGGGACTATGGCTACACCTTC.

The sample holds a few counts of this clonotype. The CDR3 spells CASSLLRAEQYF. CDR3 bases: TGTGCCAGCAGCTTACTGAGGGCGGAGCAGTACTTC. The V call is TRBV12-3 or TRBV12-4, the J call TRBJ2-7; TRBD2 is a possible D gene (5 bases). Trimming took 6 bases from V and 7 from J, leaving 13 bases between them. CDR3 length: 12 amino acids.

The V and J genes are TRBV12-3 or TRBV12-4 and TRBJ2-2; D not certain. This CDR3 has 16 amino acids. V shed 3 bases and J shed 0 bases, with 11 bases lying between them. The CDR3 reads CASSFRHPANTGELFF. CDR3 in DNA: TGTGCCAGCAGTTTCCGCCACCCTGCGAACACCGGGGAGCTGTTTTTT.

This clonotype has ten or more counts. The rearrangement links TRBV6-1 to TRBJ1-1, with D tentatively TRBD1 (5 bases). CDR1 and CDR2 (germline): MNHNS, SASEGT. The CDR3 covers 15 residues. V dropped 7 bases and J dropped 4 bases, with 19 bases sitting between them. CDR3 DNA sequence: TGTGCCAGCACACCCGGCGGGGGAGGTGGCACTGAAGCTTTCTTT. Translation: CASTPGGGGGTEAFF.

This clonotype was observed a handful of times. V is TRBV20-1 and J is TRBJ1-4; D possibly corresponds to TRBD1 (5 bases). Trimming removed 6 bases at V and 0 bases at J, with 8 bases between. The CDR3 is 13 amino acids. CDR1 is DFQATT, CDR2 SNEGSKA, per germline (reference sequence). The CDR3 DNA follows: TGCAGTGCAGAACAGGCAACTAATGAAAAACTGTTTTTT. This encodes CSAEQATNEKLFF.

This clonotype has a handful of counts. The chain carries TRBV14 and TRBJ2-1; TRBD2 agrees at 12 bases. The V gene end was trimmed by 5 bases and the J gene end by 7 bases; junction bases not matched to a gene: 6. Germline lookup yields CDR1 SGHDN and CDR2 FVKESK. The CDR3 has 15 residues. The CDR3 sequence is CASSGGLAGKNEQFF. The CDR3, as DNA: TGTGCCAGCAGCGGAGGACTAGCGGGGAAAAATGAGCAGTTCTTC.

The chain links TRBV20-1 to TRBJ2-1, with D unresolved. The CDR3 runs 13 residues. CDR1 and CDR2 from the germline V gene are DFQATT and SNEGSKA (reference sequence). The V end was cut by 1 base, the J end by 8 bases, with 12 bases between. The CDR3 DNA follows: TGCAGTGCTAGAGTGTGGCGTCGGGATGAGCAGTTCTTC. Residues: CSARVWRRDEQFF.

The gene calls are TRBV27 and TRBJ2-3; 13 nucleotides align to TRBD2. The CDR3 contains 14 residues. The germline gives CDR1 MNHEY, CDR2 SMNVEV (reference sequence). With 5 bases clipped from V and 10 bases from J, the junction kept 6 bases outside the gene matches. The CDR3 DNA reads as TGTGCCAGCAGTCGGACTAGCGGGGGATCGGCGCAGTATTTT. This codes for CASSRTSGGSAQYF.

The chain joins TRBV5-4 to TRBJ2-5; D possibly uses TRBD1 or TRBD2 (5 bases each). Trimming took 3 bases from V and 6 from J, leaving 12 bases between them. The CDR3 length is 13 residues. The V gene's germline CDR1 is SGHNT and CDR2 YYREEE (reference sequence). CDR3 loop: CASSWDVGKTQYF. The CDR3 nucleotides are TGTGCCAGCAGCTGGGACGTTGGAAAGACCCAGTACTTC. The full variable domain, its missing parts supplied by reference TRBV5-4 and TRBJ2-5, is ETGVTQSPTHLIKTRGQQVTLRCSSQSGHNTVSWYQQALGQGPQFIFQYYREEENGRGNFPPRFSGLQFPNYSSELNVNALELDDSALYLCASSWDVGKTQYFGPGTRLLVL.

J is TRBJ2-3 and V is TRBV12-3 or TRBV12-4, with D unclear. V was clipped by 3 bases and J by 2 bases, with 9 bases between them. The length of the CDR3 is 14 residues. CDR3 coding DNA: TGTGCCAGCAGTTTTTCCAGCTACACAGATACGCAGTATTTT. The encoded protein is CASSFSSYTDTQYF.

This clonotype has just a few counts. The chain combines TRBV20-1 with TRBJ1-3; D is undetermined. This CDR3 region has 13 residues. Germline values: CDR1 DFQATT, CDR2 SNEGSKA (reference sequence). Trimming cost V 0 bases and J 4 bases, with 7 bases left between them. The CDR3 sequence: CSARDLRGNTIYF. DNA of the CDR3: TGCAGTGCTAGAGATCTTCGGGGAAACACCATATATTTT.